The present TCR beta chain was sequenced within a study of T cell repertoires in aging, cancer and after chemotherapy. On the study more broadly: Healthy donor repertoires were recorded over several months to years and showed clear clonal overlap.

Amplification of TCR beta used genomic DNA extracted from peripheral blood. TRB rearrangements spanning V, D and J were amplified using mixed TRB-A/B primers. TCRdb used MiXCR to reprocess the multiplex PCR reads, holding one entry per CDR3 protein. Of around 8,900 distinct CDR3 sequences detected, 25% to 40% appear once; the ten largest clones hold more than 3%. The V gene's germline CDR1 is KGHDR and CDR2 SFDVKD. The CDR3 contains 13 residues. V was shortened by 4 bases and J by 5 bases, with 10 bases between the two germline ends. The receptor comes from a human donor in good health. Input material: blood. This chain uses TRBV24-1 with TRBJ1-1, with D tentatively TRBD1 (6 bases). The CDR3 DNA reads as TGTGCCACCAGTGAACAGGGTAAGACTGAAGCTTTCTTT. Translated, it gives CATSEQGKTEAFF.